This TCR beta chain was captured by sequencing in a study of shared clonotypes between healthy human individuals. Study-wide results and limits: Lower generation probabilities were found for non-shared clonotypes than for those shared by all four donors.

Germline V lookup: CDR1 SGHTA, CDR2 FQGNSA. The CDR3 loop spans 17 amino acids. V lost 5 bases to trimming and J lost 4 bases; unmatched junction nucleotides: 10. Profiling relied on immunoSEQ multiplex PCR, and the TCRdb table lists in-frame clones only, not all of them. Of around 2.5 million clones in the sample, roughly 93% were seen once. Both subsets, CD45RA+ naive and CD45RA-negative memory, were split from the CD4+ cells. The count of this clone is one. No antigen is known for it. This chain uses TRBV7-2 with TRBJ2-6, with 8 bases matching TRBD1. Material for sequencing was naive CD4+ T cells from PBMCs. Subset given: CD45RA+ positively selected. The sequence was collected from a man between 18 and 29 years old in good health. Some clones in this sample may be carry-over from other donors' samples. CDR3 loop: CASSAAQGVSGANVLTF. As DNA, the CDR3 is TGTGCCAGCAGCGCGGCACAGGGGGTGTCCGGGGCCAACGTCCTGACTTTC.